This TCR beta chain was recorded in a study of T cell responses to AZD1222 COVID-19 vaccine. Study-wide findings and caveats: It was only six AZD1222 recipients who were seropositive at baseline. Following two doses of AZD1222, Spike-specific TCR breadth and depth rose. Repertoire sampling occurred only after the peak T cell response. Possibly, clonal diversity was underestimated; donors were largely white British and included more females.

The V gene lost 8 bases and the J gene lost 11 bases, with 18 bases spanning the gap. The CDR3 has 12 residues. In its sample, this clone was seen a few times. Its target is unknown. Assay used: immunoSEQ multiplex PCR; TCRdb lists only in-frame clones, some missing. This sample carries about 160,000 clones, roughly 90% of them seen once, and the ten largest clones take over 4%. The chain employs TRBV12-3 or TRBV12-4 and TRBJ1-1, with TRBD1 as a possible D gene (5 bases). This receptor was taken from an adult who received the AZD1222 COVID-19 vaccine. The sequenced sample was peripheral blood, obtained 28 days after the second AZD1222 dose. CDR3 coding DNA: TGTGCCAGCGTGGGGCAGCGACGGGAGGCTTTCTTT. Its translation is CASVGQRREAFF.